The 14 T cell receptor beta chains below all came from one sample that was sequenced in a study of shared clonotypes between healthy human individuals. Sequencing was performed with immunoSEQ multiplex PCR; in TCRdb, only in-frame clones are kept and a portion is missing. This table has about 2.3 million clones, 92% appearing once. Sequencing was done on a sample of naive CD4+ T cells from PBMCs. The subset was: CD45RA+ positively selected. All receptors derive from a man aged 18 to 35 in good health. Some clones in this sample may be carry-over from other donors' samples.

V gene TRBV19 combines with J gene TRBJ1-1; D perhaps matches TRBD1 (6 bases). The V gene lost 5 bases and the J gene lost 7 bases, with 23 bases spanning the gap. CDR3 length: 16 residues. The V gene's germline CDR1 is LNHDA and CDR2 SQIVND (reference sequence). The CDR3 bases are TGTGCCAGTAGTGTCCCCACCGGGACAAAAATCGGTGAAGCTTTCTTT. Translated, it gives CASSVPTGTKIGEAFF.

This clone was observed once. The chain employs TRBV4-1 and TRBJ2-1; 7 bases agree with TRBD2. From germline, CDR1 is MGHRA and CDR2 YSYEKL. The CDR3 is made up of 15 amino acids. V shed 6 bases and J 6 bases; nucleotides not matched to a gene: 11. CDR3 DNA sequence: TGCGCCAGCAGTCCACTCGGGGCTAGCGGCAATGAGCAGTTCTTC. It translates to CASSPLGASGNEQFF.

The J gene is TRBJ2-3, the V gene TRBV5-1; tentatively, D is TRBD2 (5 bases). CDR3 length: 15 amino acids. V lost 2 bases to trimming and J lost 4 bases, with 14 bases between them. Germline values: CDR1 SGHRS, CDR2 YFSETQ. CDR3 sequence reads: CASSFSTGIADTQYF. The DNA for the CDR3 is TGCGCCAGCAGCTTTTCGACCGGGATAGCAGATACGCAGTATTTT.

V and J are TRBV7-3 and TRBJ2-4; 7 bases fit TRBD1. This CDR3 contains 16 residues. Trimming removed 5 bases from V and 0 bases from J; junction bases left unmatched: 7. Germline-derived CDR1 and CDR2 are SGHTA and FQGTGA. In DNA form, the CDR3 reads TGTGCCAGCAGCCCAGGGACAGTCTCAGCCAAAAACATTCAGTACTTC. Translated, it gives CASSPGTVSAKNIQYF.

The V gene is TRBV5-1, the J gene TRBJ2-3; 9 bases are a match to TRBD2. V was pared by 4 bases and J by 4 bases, with 4 bases of the junction left unmatched. The CDR3 has 14 residues. Germline CDR1 and CDR2: SGHRS and YFSETQ. The CDR3 here is CASSLAGWADTQYF. The CDR3 region has the DNA TGCGCCAGCAGCCTAGCGGGATGGGCAGATACGCAGTATTTT. Based on the CDR3 plus reference TRBV5-1 and TRBJ2-3, the full variable domain is KAGVTQTPRYLIKTRGQQVTLSCSPISGHRSVSWYQQTPGQGLQFLFEYFSETQRNKGNFPGRFSGRQFSNSRSEMNVSTLELGDSALYLCASSLAGWADTQYFGPGTRLTVL.

This clone was found a few times. The chain employs TRBV30 and TRBJ1-4; TRBD1 is a possible D gene (6 bases). CDR1 GTSNPN and CDR2 SVGIG come from the germline V gene (reference sequence). V shed 8 bases and J shed 7 bases, with 20 bases lying between them. The CDR3 has 14 residues. CDR3 region: CAGGHFLGGEKLFF. CDR3 DNA sequence: TGTGCCGGGGGACACTTTTTGGGTGGTGAAAAACTGTTTTTT.

This chain connects TRBV5-6 to TRBJ2-5, with D hard to call. V was pared by 6 bases and J by 3 bases, with 18 bases between. Germline V gene sequence: CDR1 SGHDT, CDR2 YYEEEE. CDR3 length: 15 residues. The CDR3 DNA follows: TGTGCCAGCAACGTGAGGATTGACGTAAAAGAGACCCAGTACTTC. This gives the protein CASNVRIDVKETQYF. The full variable domain, in which reference TRBV5-6 and TRBJ2-5 provide the parts outside the CDR3, is DAGVTQSPTHLIKTRGQQVTLRCSPKSGHDTVSWYQQALGQGPQFIFQYYEEEERQRGNFPDRFSGHQFPNYSSELNVNALLLGDSALYLCASNVRIDVKETQYFGPGTRLLVL.

The V and J genes are TRBV18 and TRBJ2-7; TRBD2 matches at 11 bases. The length of the CDR3 is 16 residues. CDR1 and CDR2 (germline): KGHSH, LQKENI. The V and J ends lost 2 bases and 3 bases, in that order; junction bases with no gene match: 6. CDR3 sequence reads: CASSPSPGTSGYEQYF. CDR3 coding DNA: TGTGCCAGCTCACCATCCCCCGGGACTAGCGGCTACGAGCAGTACTTC.

This clone was seen a few times. The chain carries TRBV7-9 and TRBJ2-7; 7 bases fit TRBD2. CDR1 is SEHNR and CDR2 is FQNEAQ in the germline V gene (reference sequence). This CDR3 spans 12 amino acids. V gave up 4 bases and J gave up 3 bases; unmatched junction bases: 0. CDR3 protein: CASSWDYYEQYF. In DNA, the CDR3 is TGTGCCAGCAGCTGGGACTACTACGAGCAGTACTTC.

The chain joins TRBV7-2 to TRBJ2-3; D remains unclear. This CDR3 has 15 amino acids. V was pared by 2 bases and J by 2 bases, with 11 bases between. Germline values: CDR1 SGHTA, CDR2 FQGNSA. The CDR3, as DNA: TGTGCCAGCAGCTTAACGAGGTCCTACACAGATACGCAGTATTTT. This codes for CASSLTRSYTDTQYF. The full variable domain, rest sourced from reference TRBV7-2 and TRBJ2-3, is GAGVSQSPSNKVTEKGKDVELRCDPISGHTALYWYRQSLGQGLEFLIYFQGNSAPDKSGLPSDRFSAERTGGSVSTLTIQRTQQEDSAVYLCASSLTRSYTDTQYFGPGTRLTVL.

CDR3 sequence reads: CASSSRGVYTGELFF. As DNA, the CDR3 is TGTGCCAGCAGTTCCAGGGGGGTGTACACCGGGGAGCTGTTTTTT. The rearrangement uses TRBV27 and TRBJ2-2; the D gene is possibly TRBD1 (7 bases). Germline loops: CDR1 MNHEY, CDR2 SMNVEV (reference sequence). The germline V and J ends were trimmed by 4 bases and 3 bases, with 12 bases remaining between them. The CDR3 has 15 residues.

This clone was detected a few times. The same CDR3 arises from other DNA sequences in this sample as well. The CDR3 sequence is CASSPGTVYNEQFF. CDR3 in DNA: TGCGCCAGCAGCCCCGGGACTGTCTACAATGAGCAGTTCTTC. The chain couples TRBV5-1 to TRBJ2-1, with D possibly matching TRBD2 (6 bases). This CDR3 is built from 14 residues. Germline V gene sequence: CDR1 SGHRS, CDR2 YFSETQ. V gave up 4 bases and J gave up 3 bases, with 11 bases separating them.

The chain uses TRBV19 and TRBJ1-4; possible D gene TRBD1, 5 bases. Germline lookup yields CDR1 LNHDA and CDR2 SQIVND (reference sequence). Trimming cost V 4 bases and J 0 bases, with 6 bases left between them. The CDR3 consists of 14 residues. In DNA, the CDR3 is TGTGCCAGTAGTAGGGGGGCAACTAATGAAAAACTGTTTTTT. As protein: CASSRGATNEKLFF.

The chain couples TRBV25-1 to TRBJ2-2; 7 positions match TRBD2. The CDR3 sequence is 15 residues long. V trimming: 3 bases; J trimming: 6 bases; junction bases outside the gene matches: 7. The germline V gene has CDR1 MGHDK and CDR2 SYGVNS. Written as DNA, the CDR3 is TGTGCCAGCAGTGATTCCAGCGGGATTGCCGGGGAGCTGTTTTTT. Translated: CASSDSSGIAGELFF. The full variable domain, rest sourced from reference TRBV25-1 and TRBJ2-2, is EADIYQTPRYLVIGTGKKITLECSQTMGHDKMYWYQQDPGMELHLIHYSYGVNSTEKGDLSSESTVSRIRTEHFPLTLESARPSHTSQYLCASSDSSGIAGELFFGEGSRLTVL.